Detailed here is one T cell receptor (beta chain). This sample is part of a study of shared T cell receptors in the human thymus. Clones were sequenced by immunoSEQ multiplex PCR, and TCRdb holds only the in-frame ones, with some missing. The table shows over 450,000 clones, with around 78% occurring only once. The sample also formed part of further work on human thymus T cells. As that report states: Thymus was obtained from resections taken during corrective heart surgery. Thymic repertoires from unrelated individuals overlapped highly, related research reported.

The material sequenced was thymocytes. This receptor was obtained from a boy younger than two with a congenital heart defect.

DNA for the CDR3: TGTGCCAGCAGTTTGCGGGACAATGAGCAGTTCTTC. Encoded protein: CASSLRDNEQFF. The chain couples TRBV27 to TRBJ2-1, with D tentatively TRBD2 (5 bases). CDR3 length: 12 residues. Looked up from germline, CDR1 is MNHEY and CDR2 is SMNVEV (reference sequence). V was pared by 3 bases and J by 5 bases, with 5 bases between.